This TCR beta chain stems from a study of blood T cells in healthy people across ages. The CDR3 extends over 14 amino acids. V was pared by 0 bases and J by 6 bases, with 12 bases between. Looked up from germline, CDR1 is MNHNS and CDR2 is SASEGT. A second PCR of roughly 7 to 11 cycles used a sample-barcoded 5' primer and a J-beta primer mix. TCRdb re-analysed the 5' RACE reads in MiXCR, keeping a single row per CDR3 protein. The sample carries approximately 1,100,000 distinct CDR3 sequences, around 43% recorded once. V usage is TRBV6-1 and J usage is TRBJ2-7; no clear D. This TCR was sampled from a woman aged 60-75 years in good health. What was sequenced was blood. The CDR3 here is CASSEASQLGEQYF. The CDR3 bases are TGTGCCAGCAGTGAAGCGTCTCAACTCGGCGAGCAGTACTTC.